This TCR beta chain was captured in a study of blood T cells in healthy people across ages. Study in general: There was about one barcoded beta molecule captured by template switching per two T cells. Study-wide points: Roughly linear age-related decline in beta diversity appeared, significant by age around 40.

On this clonotype itself: Antigen: not known.

Peripheral blood from each donor was collected in a volume of roughly 9.8 milliliters. Per the germline V gene, CDR1 is DFQATT and CDR2 is SNEGSKA (reference sequence). The CDR3 has 13 residues. Losses at the gene ends were 1 base for V and 4 bases for J; bases not matched to a gene: 3. PCR was performed a second time for roughly 7 to 11 cycles using a sample-barcoded 5' primer and a J-beta primer mix. Researchers report that a template-switch adaptor with 12 random nucleotides tagged each cDNA molecule. TCRdb processed the 5' RACE reads anew with MiXCR; each CDR3 protein has one entry. Here the sample spans approximately 800,000 distinct CDR3 sequences, approximately 60% being singletons.

The chain uses TRBV20-1 and TRBJ2-5, with 7 positions matching TRBD1. The TCR sequence derives from a man aged 35 to 55 in good health. The sample was blood. CDR3 sequence reads: CSARATGSETQYF. The CDR3, as DNA: TGCAGTGCTAGAGCGACAGGGTCAGAGACCCAGTACTTC.